The rows below give T cell receptor beta chains drawn from one sample of a study of blood T cell repertoires in COVID-19. Method: immunoSEQ multiplex PCR; TCRdb's copy keeps in-frame clones and lacks some. Among roughly 130,000 clones listed, about 90% were seen once. The sample taken for sequencing was peripheral blood. These receptors all come from a woman aged 55-70 years with acute or convalescent COVID-19. The conserved cysteine and the conserved F or W are not part of the CDR3 here. Each record gives: clone size, V gene, D gene, CDR3 protein. The D gene is left open where the match is weak. The size field is filled for only some rows; it gives once, few, many or a size class.

NA | TRBV9 | TRBD2 | ASSAAGGPINEQF
NA | TRBV7-2 | TRBD2 | ASSLSGRDTDTQY
NA | TRBV7-8 | TRBD2 | ASSPRRLAGGPYEQY
NA | TRBV19 | NA | ASSRWGGEMNTEAF
once | TRBV7-2 | NA | ASSQQGTTNEKLF
once | TRBV7-9 | TRBD1 | ASSRAAGTGVTEAF
NA | TRBV6-2/TRBV6-3 | TRBD2 | ASSLGLAGGADTQY
NA | TRBV18 | TRBD1 | ASSPKQGTGELF
NA | TRBV2 | NA | ASSDWAYSGNTIY
NA | TRBV4-1 | NA | ASSQDRGDTQY
once | TRBV15 | TRBD2 | ATRTGLAGGPETQY
NA | TRBV9 | TRBD1 | ASSALQGAAHGYT
NA | TRBV6-5 | NA | ASTFGGAQNSPLH
NA | TRBV28 | TRBD1 | ASRPGGAVQPQH
NA | TRBV18 | TRBD1 | ASSPLRTGANNEQF
NA | TRBV3-1/TRBV3-2 | TRBD2 | ASSQGTSETEEF
NA | TRBV7-3 | TRBD2 | ASSSSSGGGTDTQY
NA | TRBV28 | TRBD1 | ASSLMGRGFGNQPQH
once | TRBV5-1 | TRBD1 | ASSLGQGGREKLF
NA | TRBV5-1 | TRBD2 | ASSLSGGQETQY
NA | TRBV4-1 | NA | ASSLTGNTEAF
NA | TRBV15 | TRBD1 | ATALTRQGGEAF
NA | TRBV2 | NA | ASSPTEPNPSGNTIY
NA | TRBV19 | NA | ASSEGQPQH
few | TRBV7-9 | TRBD1 | ASGDRALSGNTIY
NA | TRBV9 | NA | ASSVEAPANNEQF